This T cell receptor (beta chain) came from a study of Graves' ophthalmopathy and Graves' hyperthyroidism. Findings and caveats of the study: Blood repertoires reportedly contained most expanded thyroid clonotypes above 0.001 frequency.

Exclusion applied to patients with other autoimmune diseases, uncontrolled infections, pregnancy or lactation. Symptoms, serum thyroxine and TRAb, thyroid ultrasound, and orbital computed tomography formed the diagnostic basis. Germline-derived CDR1 and CDR2 are SEHNR and FQNEAQ (reference sequence). CDR3 size: 15 residues. Trimming cost V 5 bases and J 6 bases, with 19 bases left between them. The study amplified TCR beta CDR3 regions using RNA transcripts. RT-PCR was first run with HTBI primers, then multiplex PCR in a second round. MiXCR, run by TCRdb on the multiplex PCR reads, gives a single entry per CDR3 protein. Among about 210,000 distinct CDR3 sequences, around 30% were seen once, and the ten largest hold about 9.3%. This clonotype was counted many times. What it recognizes is unknown.

This TCR was sampled from a man aged 50 to 60 with Graves' ophthalmopathy. The sequenced sample consisted of peripheral blood. The rearrangement joins TRBV7-9 to TRBJ1-1; a weak D match, TRBD1 (5 bases). The CDR3 DNA reads as TGTGCCAGCAGCCCGGCGTCCCAGGGAGGACCTGAAGCTTTCTTT. Its protein product is CASSPASQGGPEAFF.